The clone carrying this T cell receptor beta chain was detected once. Germline-derived CDR1 and CDR2 are SGHRS and YFSETQ. This CDR3 region has 12 residues. Trimming left V 4 bases short and J 3 bases short, with 8 bases between. The data are from a study of blood T cell repertoires in COVID-19. As for the study in general: T cells, B-cell-depleted T cells, or PBMCs provided the cDNA or gDNA that served as material.

Seattle enrolled patients during active infection and tracked them longitudinally. In the study's own analysis: Reference gene primers were amplified, and this amplification served to estimate nucleated cell counts. This table comes from immunoSEQ multiplex PCR, and its TCRdb copy is limited to in-frame clones, with some not included. For V, J and clone size, that table is used; D and trimming come from the DNA. The table records roughly 68,000 clones, 76% of them present only once. The sequence derives from a man aged 55-75 years with COVID-19, enrolled during active disease. Sequencing input: peripheral blood. The V and J genes are TRBV5-1 and TRBJ2-7; D gene uncertain. As DNA, the CDR3 is TGCGCCAGCAGCGTAGTCGGCTACGAGCAGTACTTC. This codes for CASSVVGYEQYF.